This T cell receptor (beta chain) is drawn from a study of post-analysis software for immune sequencing data. Points on this clonotype: Its antigen is still unknown.

Study-wide findings and caveats: The study found TRBV5-6, TRBV5-1 and TRBV20-1 among several TRBV segments more frequent in patients than controls. Diversity measured as normalized Chao1 was significantly lower in multiple sclerosis patients than in controls.

The CDR3 spans 16 residues. Trimming at V came to 6 bases and at J to 1 base, leaving 15 bases not matched to a gene. CDR1 and CDR2 (germline): DFQATT, SNEGSKA (reference sequence). Researchers reported that TCR beta cDNA libraries carried unique molecular identifiers. Out of about 0.9 to 11 million T cells, about 510,000 cDNA molecules were generated. TCRdb reprocessed the PCR reads with MiXCR, giving one entry per CDR3 protein. The profile shows roughly 800,000 distinct CDR3 sequences, roughly 30% of them singletons. The material sequenced was blood. The receptor's source is a girl under 18 with multiple sclerosis. The V gene is TRBV20-1, the J gene TRBJ2-7; 7 bases line up with TRBD1. The CDR3: CSAPGSGTDRSYEQYF. CDR3 sequence (DNA): TGCAGTGCCCCGGGCTCTGGGACAGACCGTTCCTACGAGCAGTACTTC.